The 22 T cell receptor beta chains presented below share a single source sample, sequenced in a study of blood T cell repertoires in COVID-19. TCRdb's table, derived via immunoSEQ multiplex PCR, lists solely in-frame clones and lacks some. The sample lists 150,000 to 200,000 clones, around 89% seen once, with about 4.4% in the top ten. Sequenced material: peripheral blood. All receptors derive from a human donor in a cohort sampled during active COVID-19.

The V call is TRBV6-5, the J call TRBJ1-5; TRBD1 aligns across 7 bases. This CDR3 is 13 amino acids long. CDR1 and CDR2 from the germline V gene are MNHEY and SVGAGI. V trimming: 6 bases; J trimming: 7 bases; junction bases outside the gene matches: 6. In nucleotides, the CDR3 is TGTGCCAGCAGCGACAGGGCAGGACAGCCCCAGCATTTT. Protein sequence: CASSDRAGQPQHF.

The rearrangement uses TRBV28 and TRBJ2-7; 8 bases align to TRBD1. V dropped 5 bases and J dropped 4; count of bases not matched to a gene: 13. The CDR3 consists of 16 residues. The germline CDR1 and CDR2 sequences are MDHEN and SYDVKM. CDR3 residues: CASSPIGQGQSYEQYF. DNA of the CDR3: TGTGCCAGCAGTCCCATAGGACAGGGCCAATCATACGAGCAGTACTTC.

In its sample, this clone was seen a few times. The genes are TRBV27 and TRBJ1-2, with D possibly TRBD1 on 5 matching bases. The V end was cut by 3 bases, the J end by 4 bases, with 15 bases between. Germline V gene lookup returns CDR1 MNHEY and CDR2 SMNVEV (reference sequence). There are 15 residues in the CDR3. The CDR3 DNA follows: TGTGCCAGCAGTTTGGGAACAGGCCTCGGCTATGGCTACACCTTC. Translating it yields CASSLGTGLGYGYTF.

The genes are TRBV9 and TRBJ2-3; 7 positions agree with TRBD1. This CDR3 has 17 residues. The junction had 7 bases not matched to a gene; V was cut back by 0 bases and J by 0 bases. Per the germline V gene, CDR1 is SGDLS and CDR2 is YYNGEE. This CDR3 is CASSVGATGSSTDTQYF. The DNA for the CDR3 is TGTGCCAGCAGCGTAGGTGCGACAGGGTCAAGCACAGATACGCAGTATTTT.

The chain employs TRBV19 and TRBJ2-5; 10 nucleotides match TRBD1. The V gene end was trimmed by 4 bases and the J gene end by 2 bases; junction bases not matched to a gene: 7. This CDR3 spans 16 amino acids. Germline loops: CDR1 LNHDA, CDR2 SQIVND (reference sequence). CDR3 protein: CASSKGQGGAQETQYF. The CDR3 DNA reads as TGTGCCAGTAGTAAAGGACAGGGGGGGGCACAAGAGACCCAGTACTTC.

The chain uses TRBV30 and TRBJ1-2; perhaps TRBD1 as D (6 bases). V was trimmed by 3 bases and J by 8 bases, leaving 13 bases between them. This CDR3 contains 12 residues. Germline V gene lookup returns CDR1 GTSNPN and CDR2 SVGIG (reference sequence). The CDR3 sequence is CAWSGDIWGYTF. The CDR3, as DNA: TGTGCCTGGAGCGGGGACATCTGGGGCTACACCTTC.

The chain carries TRBV5-1 and TRBJ1-2; D not resolved. V lost 0 bases, J lost 4 bases, and 13 bases lay in between. CDR1 SGHRS and CDR2 YFSETQ come from the germline V gene. This CDR3 has 15 residues. The CDR3 region is CASSLAVGETYGYTF. The CDR3 bases are TGCGCCAGCAGCTTGGCCGTTGGGGAGACCTATGGCTACACCTTC.

The chain employs TRBV30 and TRBJ2-7; weak D call: TRBD2 (6 bases). The germline V gene has CDR1 GTSNPN and CDR2 SVGIG (reference sequence). The CDR3 is made up of 14 amino acids. V shed 1 base and J shed 2 bases, with 12 bases lying between them. The CDR3: CAWSAPGRTYEQYF. The CDR3, as DNA: TGTGCCTGGAGTGCCCCTGGGAGGACCTACGAGCAGTACTTC.

The rearrangement joins TRBV10-1 to TRBJ2-1; the match to TRBD2 covers 11 bases. The CDR3 spans 13 residues. V gave up 5 bases and J gave up 9 bases; unmatched junction bases: 3. Looked up from germline, CDR1 is WNHNN and CDR2 is SYGVQD (reference sequence). Here the CDR3 DNA reads TGCGCCAGCAGTTTAGCGGGAGGGGGTGAGCAGTTCTTC. Its protein product is CASSLAGGGEQFF.

The gene calls are TRBV4-2 and TRBJ2-1, with 15 bases matching TRBD2. The ends lost 1 base at V and 7 bases at J; junction bases unmatched: 5. Germline V gives CDR1 LGHNA, CDR2 YNFKEQ. The CDR3 spans 17 residues. The CDR3 DNA reads TGTGCCAGCAGCCAAGCCCCAGGACTAGCGGGAGGGAATGAGCAGTTCTTC. Amino acids: CASSQAPGLAGGNEQFF.

The chain employs TRBV19 and TRBJ1-5, with unresolved D. CDR1 is LNHDA and CDR2 is SQIVND in the germline V gene (reference sequence). The CDR3 covers 15 residues. Trimming took off 4 bases at V and 0 bases at J, with 10 bases between the two ends. The CDR3 bases are TGTGCCAGTAGTACGGGGTTGTATAGCAATCAGCCCCAGCATTTT. Protein product: CASSTGLYSNQPQHF.

The chain uses TRBV5-4 and TRBJ2-2; perhaps TRBD1 as D (6 bases). There are 14 residues in the CDR3. Per the germline V gene, CDR1 is SGHNT and CDR2 is YYREEE (reference sequence). V lost 4 bases and J 2 bases, leaving 9 bases between the germline ends. CDR3 region: CASSKDSNTGELFF. The CDR3 DNA follows: TGTGCCAGCAGCAAGGACAGCAACACCGGGGAGCTGTTTTTT.

The sample holds one count of this clone. The V call is TRBV6-5, the J call TRBJ1-6, with unresolved D. This CDR3 comprises 16 residues. Germline CDR1 MNHEY, CDR2 SVGAGI. The germline V and J ends were trimmed by 0 bases and 5 bases, with 11 bases remaining between them. The CDR3 nucleotides are TGTGCCAGCAGTTACTCGGGAGGAAGGGATAATTCACCCCTCCACTTT. As protein: CASSYSGGRDNSPLHF.

V gene TRBV2 combines with J gene TRBJ1-6; 7 bases map to TRBD1. This CDR3 region has 14 residues. Germline CDR1 and CDR2: SNHLY and FYNNEI. After removal of 7 bases from V and 5 bases from J, the junction contained 5 bases not matched to a gene. CDR3 loop: CASTMGQNNSPLHF. CDR3 sequence (DNA): TGTGCCAGCACCATGGGACAGAATAATTCACCCCTCCACTTT.

CDR3 region: CASSEAGVPGNEQFF. In nucleotides, the CDR3 is TGCGCCAGCAGTGAAGCGGGGGTCCCAGGGAATGAGCAGTTCTTC. This chain links TRBV10-1 with TRBJ2-1; 8 nucleotides line up with TRBD2. Germline CDR1 reads WNHNN; CDR2 reads SYGVQD (reference sequence). The CDR3 is made up of 15 amino acids. The V and J ends lost 3 bases and 7 bases, in that order; junction bases with no gene match: 8.

This rearrangement joins TRBV5-4 to TRBJ2-7, with D maybe TRBD1 (6 bases). V dropped 4 bases and J dropped 9 bases, with 20 bases sitting between them. The CDR3 totals 14 residues. Germline V gene sequence: CDR1 SGHNT, CDR2 YYREEE (reference sequence). CDR3 coding DNA: TGTGCCAGCAGCATTTACGGGACAACGGACGGGCAGTACTTC. Protein product: CASSIYGTTDGQYF.

The chain couples TRBV4-1 to TRBJ1-2, with TRBD1 as a possible D gene (6 bases). The V and J ends lost 4 bases and 3 bases respectively, with 15 bases between them. Germline-derived CDR1 and CDR2 are MGHRA and YSYEKL. CDR3 length equals 15 residues. The CDR3 loop is CASSPTLRTDYGYTF. The CDR3 nucleotides read TGCGCCAGCAGCCCGACCCTTAGGACAGACTATGGCTACACCTTC.

The rearrangement joins TRBV6-5 to TRBJ2-7; 11 bases fit TRBD1. The CDR3 extends over 14 amino acids. V shed 7 bases and J 2 bases; nucleotides not matched to a gene: 4. Germline V gives CDR1 MNHEY, CDR2 SVGAGI. CDR3 sequence: CASKGQGGAYEQYF. DNA of the CDR3: TGTGCCAGCAAGGGACAGGGGGGAGCCTACGAGCAGTACTTC.

The chain joins TRBV3-1 (or the pseudogene TRBV3-2) to TRBJ2-3; 8 nucleotides match TRBD2. Germline lookup yields CDR1 LGHDT and CDR2 YNNKEL (reference sequence). This CDR3 region has 17 residues. J lost 8 bases, V lost 0 bases, and 13 bases had no gene match. This CDR3 reads CASSQDPAGTSLGTQYF. The CDR3 bases are TGTGCCAGCAGCCAAGACCCAGCCGGGACTAGTCTTGGTACGCAGTATTTT.

V usage is TRBV2 and J usage is TRBJ2-7, with 11 bases identical to TRBD2. The junction had 6 bases not matched to a gene; V was cut back by 4 bases and J by 4 bases. This CDR3 spans 15 amino acids. From germline, CDR1 is SNHLY and CDR2 FYNNEI. The CDR3 sequence: CASSASGTSGYEQYF. Here the CDR3 DNA reads TGTGCCAGCAGTGCCTCAGGGACTAGCGGATACGAGCAGTACTTC.

This chain links TRBV7-2 with TRBJ1-1; TRBD1 matches 7 bases. V lost 1 base, J lost 11 bases, and 7 bases stayed unmatched. In germline, CDR1 is SGHTA, CDR2 FQGNSA. This CDR3 is 13 amino acids long. CDR3 coding DNA: TGTGCCAGCAGCTTAGACGGGACAGCCAGGGCTTTCTTT. Protein sequence: CASSLDGTARAFF. The variable domain in full, with the rest retrieved from reference TRBV7-2 and TRBJ1-1, is GAGVSQSPSNKVTEKGKDVELRCDPISGHTALYWYRQSLGQGLEFLIYFQGNSAPDKSGLPSDRFSAERTGGSVSTLTIQRTQQEDSAVYLCASSLDGTARAFFGQGTRLTVV.

J is TRBJ2-7 and V is TRBV7-7, with D unclear. The CDR3 covers 13 residues. CDR1 SSHAT and CDR2 FNYEAQ come from the germline V gene (reference sequence). With 0 bases removed from V and 3 bases from J, the gap between germline ends came to 6 bases. As DNA, the CDR3 is TGTGCCAGCAGCTTAGCACAGAACTACGAGCAGTACTTC. This gives the protein CASSLAQNYEQYF.